What follows describes a single T cell receptor (beta chain). Its specificity is not known. Here immunoSEQ multiplex PCR was the method, and the copy in TCRdb shows in-frame clones only, minus some. The sample consists of about 730,000 clones, about two thirds of them appearing once. CD4+ cell separation produced CD45RA+ naive and CD45RA-negative memory subsets. The length of the CDR3 is 14 residues. Germline CDR1 is MNHEY and CDR2 is SVGAGI. Deletions cut 4 bases from V and 3 bases from J, with 10 bases between. This sample is drawn from a study of shared clonotypes between healthy human individuals. Regarding the study as a whole: Among several donors, roughly 5% of naive CD4 clonotypes were found in common. Generation probabilities were higher for clonotypes shared across all four sorted-subset donors than for unshared ones. Researchers sampled only blood; tissue repertoires likely differ.

The TCR comes from a woman aged 25 to 39 in good health. The sequenced material came from memory CD4+ T cells sorted from blood. Subset: CD45RA-negative fraction. This chain joins TRBV6-5 and TRBJ1-3; D unresolved. CDR3 DNA: TGTGCCAGCAGTTCGGCTTTTTTTGGAAACACCATATATTTT. Its translation is CASSSAFFGNTIYF.